This T cell receptor beta chain was recovered during a study of shared clonotypes between healthy human individuals. Whole-study results and caveats: Clonotype sharing levels among donors were expected to vary with sequencing depth.

In the case of this clone: Its antigen is not known.

Donors included only healthy HIV-negative adults lacking recent acute infections or vaccinations. Looked up from germline, CDR1 is SNHLY and CDR2 is FYNNEI. Trimming stripped 6 bases from V and 8 bases from J, with 11 bases between. The CDR3 covers 12 residues. How the authors handled the data: ImmunoSEQ junction-only sequences lacked quality scores, so their filtering differed. Produced via immunoSEQ multiplex PCR; TCRdb's table is partial and in-frame only. D and trimming were read from the DNA, whereas the V and J calls and clone size are those reported in that table. The table shows about 490,000 clones, with around 78% occurring only once.

The receptor was isolated from a woman aged 40 to 50 in good health. Some clones in this sample may be carry-over from other donors' samples. The chain employs TRBV2 and TRBJ2-1; possibly TRBD1 for D (5 bases). The sequenced sample consisted of PBMCs. The CDR3 loop reads CASRVLTDEQFF. The CDR3 DNA sequence: TGTGCCAGCAGGGTCTTGACAGATGAGCAGTTCTTC.